What follows is one T cell receptor (beta chain) and its context. This sample is drawn from a study of cytomegalovirus exposure and HLA in healthy donors. PCR involved 60 Vbeta and 13 Jbeta primers. Libraries were prepared by immunoSEQ multiplex PCR; TCRdb keeps only in-frame clonotypes and omits some of them. Of about 70,000 clones listed, 74% are singletons. CDR1 is SGDLS and CDR2 is YYNGEE in the germline V gene. Trimming pared 0 bases from V and 0 bases from J, leaving 6 bases between. This CDR3 region has 15 residues. Sequencing input: PBMCs. The clonotype originates from a woman aged 55-69 years in good health and CMV-seropositive. The chain recombines TRBV9 with TRBJ2-2, with unresolved D. CDR3 in DNA: TGTGCCAGCAGCGTAGGGCCGACGAACACCGGGGAGCTGTTTTTT. The encoded protein is CASSVGPTNTGELFF.